This TCR beta chain was observed in a study of cytomegalovirus exposure and HLA in healthy donors. The wider study: An early release of data contained approximately 85 million unique TCRs, which came from HLA-typed donors.

The study ran its PCR with 60 Vbeta and 13 Jbeta primers. The assay was immunoSEQ multiplex PCR, and TCRdb's table has in-frame clones only and misses some. The sample gives about 140,000 clones, around 77% of which show up once; around 1% is in the top ten. V lost 0 bases and J lost 0, with 9 bases in between. The CDR3 consists of 15 residues. CDR1 and CDR2 (germline): SNHLY, FYNNEI. The chain is built from TRBV2 and TRBJ2-7, with D unresolved. This clonotype was obtained from a man between 18 and 35 years old in good health and CMV-seronegative. What was sequenced was PBMCs. The CDR3 nucleotides read TGTGCCAGCAGTGAAGCGCCAGGAAGCTCCTACGAGCAGTACTTC. Translated, it gives CASSEAPGSSYEQYF.